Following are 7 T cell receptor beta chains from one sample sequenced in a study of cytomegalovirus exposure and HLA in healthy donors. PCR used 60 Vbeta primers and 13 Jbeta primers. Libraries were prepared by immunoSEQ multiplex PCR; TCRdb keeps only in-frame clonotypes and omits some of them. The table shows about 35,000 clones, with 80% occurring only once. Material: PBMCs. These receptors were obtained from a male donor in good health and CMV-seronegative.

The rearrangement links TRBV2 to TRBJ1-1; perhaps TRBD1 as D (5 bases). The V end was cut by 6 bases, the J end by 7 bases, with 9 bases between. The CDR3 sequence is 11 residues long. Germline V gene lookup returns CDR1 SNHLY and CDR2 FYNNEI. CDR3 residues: CASSPGNEAFF. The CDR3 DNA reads TGTGCCAGCAGCCCAGGGAATGAAGCTTTCTTT.

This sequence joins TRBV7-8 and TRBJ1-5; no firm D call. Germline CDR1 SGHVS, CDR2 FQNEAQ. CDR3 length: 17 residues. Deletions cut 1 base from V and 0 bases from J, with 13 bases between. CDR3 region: CASSLGRRGYSNQPQHF. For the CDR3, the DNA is TGTGCCAGCAGCTTAGGGCGAAGAGGGTATAGCAATCAGCCCCAGCATTTT.

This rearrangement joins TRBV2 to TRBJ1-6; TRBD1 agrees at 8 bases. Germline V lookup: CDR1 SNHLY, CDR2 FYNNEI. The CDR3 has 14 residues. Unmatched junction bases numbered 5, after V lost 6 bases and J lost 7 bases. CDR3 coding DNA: TGTGCCAGCAGCGTGGGACAGGCCAATTCACCCCTCCACTTT. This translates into CASSVGQANSPLHF.

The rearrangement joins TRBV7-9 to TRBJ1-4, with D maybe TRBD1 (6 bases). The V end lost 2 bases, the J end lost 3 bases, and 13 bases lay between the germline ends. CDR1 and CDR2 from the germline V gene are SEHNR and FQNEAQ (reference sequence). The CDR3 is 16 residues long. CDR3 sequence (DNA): TGTGCCAGCAGCTTAACCATGGGGGGGCCTAATGAAAAACTGTTTTTT. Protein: CASSLTMGGPNEKLFF.

The CDR3 sequence: CATSTGAGGTETQYF. The CDR3 coding sequence is TGTGCCACCAGCACAGGTGCGGGAGGGACGGAGACCCAGTACTTC. V and J are TRBV15 and TRBJ2-5, with 9 nucleotides matching TRBD2. CDR3 length: 15 amino acids. V lost 4 bases, J lost 5 bases, and 8 bases stayed unmatched. CDR1 LNHNV and CDR2 YYDKDF come from the germline V gene (reference sequence). Supplemented by reference TRBV15 and TRBJ2-5, the full variable domain reads DAMVIQNPRYQVTQFGKPVTLSCSQTLNHNVMYWYQQKSSQAPKLLFHYYDKDFNNEADTPDNFQSRRPNTSFCFLDIRSPGLGDTAMYLCATSTGAGGTETQYFGPGTRLLVL.

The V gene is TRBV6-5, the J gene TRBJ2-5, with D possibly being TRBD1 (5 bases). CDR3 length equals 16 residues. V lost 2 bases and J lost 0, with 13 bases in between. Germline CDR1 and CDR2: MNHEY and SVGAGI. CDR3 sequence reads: CASSYSGSGYQETQYF. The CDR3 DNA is TGTGCCAGCAGTTACAGTGGGTCAGGGTACCAAGAGACCCAGTACTTC.

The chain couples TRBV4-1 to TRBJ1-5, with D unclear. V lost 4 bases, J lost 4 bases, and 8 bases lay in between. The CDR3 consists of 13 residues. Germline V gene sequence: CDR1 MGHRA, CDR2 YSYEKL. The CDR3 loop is CASSLRHNQPQHF. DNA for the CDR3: TGCGCCAGCAGCCTGCGACATAATCAGCCCCAGCATTTT.